One sample yielded the 12 T cell receptor beta chains listed below, sequenced in a study of CD4 T cells in relation to SARS-CoV-2 and coronaviruses. Assay: immunoSEQ multiplex PCR; the TCRdb copy retains only in-frame clones and omits some. The repertoire holds about 20,000 clones, with over 65% as singletons. Unexposed donor CD4+ T cells date from 2011-2018, before the COVID-19 pandemic. After approximately ten days of culture, CD4+ T cells were isolated. Antigens for these TCRs are unknown. The specimen was CD4+ T cells from PBMCs, cultured in vitro. Every receptor here comes from a human donor in good health.

The chain employs TRBV12-3 or TRBV12-4 and TRBJ1-1; D possibly corresponds to TRBD1 (5 bases). The CDR3 runs 13 residues. The V and J ends lost 1 base and 10 bases respectively, with 13 bases between them. The DNA of the CDR3 is TGTGCCAGCAGTTTAGACACAGGACAAGTAGCTTTCTTT. Protein product: CASSLDTGQVAFF.

The J gene is TRBJ1-1, the V gene TRBV11-2; D is undetermined. Germline assignment: CDR1 SGHAT and CDR2 FQNNGV. V lost 5 bases and J 10 bases, leaving 14 bases between the germline ends. This CDR3 has 12 amino acids. The CDR3 is CASSPREGGAFF. CDR3 coding DNA: TGTGCCAGCAGCCCTAGAGAGGGTGGAGCTTTCTTT. The whole variable domain, remainder taken from reference TRBV11-2 and TRBJ1-1, is EAGVAQSPRYKIIEKRQSVAFWCNPISGHATLYWYQQILGQGPKLLIQFQNNGVVDDSQLPKDRFSAERLKGVDSTLKIQPAKLEDSAVYLCASSPREGGAFFGQGTRLTVV.

The chain joins TRBV2 to TRBJ2-1; D is possibly TRBD2 (6 bases). The CDR3 contains 15 residues. Trimming removed 6 bases at V and 2 bases at J, with 14 bases between. Germline CDR1 SNHLY, CDR2 FYNNEI. CDR3 coding DNA: TGTGCCAGCAGAGGGTCTAGCGACCCCTACAATGAGCAGTTCTTC. It yields the protein CASRGSSDPYNEQFF.

V gene TRBV12-3 or TRBV12-4 combines with J gene TRBJ2-2; 7 bases are a match to TRBD1. J was trimmed by 7 bases and V by 7 bases; bases with no gene match: 6. The CDR3 consists of 13 residues. CDR3 loop: CASKTGVGGELFF. The CDR3, as DNA: TGTGCCAGCAAAACAGGGGTTGGCGGGGAGCTGTTTTTT.

The chain has TRBV19 and TRBJ2-7; D gene unclear. The length of the CDR3 is 13 residues. From germline, CDR1 is LNHDA and CDR2 SQIVND (reference sequence). V was shortened by 5 bases and J by 3 bases, with 11 bases between the two germline ends. CDR3 region: CASSVRANYEQYF. As DNA, the CDR3 is TGTGCCAGTAGTGTTAGAGCCAACTACGAGCAGTACTTC. The variable domain in full, completed from reference TRBV19 and TRBJ2-7, reads DGGITQSPKYLFRKEGQNVTLSCEQNLNHDAMYWYRQDPGQGLRLIYYSQIVNDFQKGDIAEGYSVSREKKESFPLTVTSAQKNPTAFYLCASSVRANYEQYFGPGTRLTVT.

As DNA, the CDR3 is TGTGCCAGCAGCTTGGGGACTGGTTTCCCTAATGAAAAACTGTTTTTT. Translating gives CASSLGTGFPNEKLFF. V usage is TRBV5-6 and J usage is TRBJ1-4; D gene unclear. The CDR3 contains 16 residues. V was cut by 0 bases and J by 3 bases, with 12 bases left in between. In germline, CDR1 is SGHDT, CDR2 YYEEEE.

For the CDR3, the DNA is TGTGCCAGCAGCCAAGGTAGCGGGACTTCCTACGAGCAGTACTTC. This codes for CASSQGSGTSYEQYF. The J gene is TRBJ2-7, the V gene TRBV4-2, with 8 bases lining up with TRBD2. CDR1 is LGHNA, CDR2 YNFKEQ, per germline. J was trimmed by 1 base and V by 1 base; bases with no gene match: 3. The CDR3 is made up of 15 amino acids.

The chain couples TRBV4-1 to TRBJ2-5, with no clear D. The V end lost 4 bases, the J end lost 5 bases, and 14 bases lay between the germline ends. The germline gives CDR1 MGHRA, CDR2 YSYEKL. The CDR3 is 14 amino acids. DNA of the CDR3: TGCGCCAGCAGCCCTAAGGTCGGGTTCGAGACCCAGTACTTC. Encoded protein: CASSPKVGFETQYF.

This clone was seen once. V and J are TRBV7-2 and TRBJ2-5; 8 bases line up with TRBD2. J gave up 4 bases and V 4 bases, and 5 bases lay outside the gene matches. CDR1 and CDR2 from the germline V gene are SGHTA and FQGNSA. The CDR3 is made up of 14 amino acids. For the CDR3, the DNA is TGTGCCAGCAGCTCGGGACTAGGGGGAGAGACCCAGTACTTC. It translates to CASSSGLGGETQYF.

A single count supports this clone. The chain links TRBV5-5 to TRBJ1-2, with 8 nucleotides matching TRBD1. The CDR3 totals 16 residues. Germline V gene data show CDR1 as SGHKS and CDR2 as YYEKEE (reference sequence). V shed 2 bases, J shed 3 bases, and the junction held 9 bases outside the gene matches. The CDR3 DNA reads TGTGCCAGCAGCTTAGGGCCGACAGGGGAGTACTATGGCTACACCTTC. This gives the protein CASSLGPTGEYYGYTF.

This clone turned up a few times. CDR3: CASSRERRVAEAFF. CDR3 nucleotide sequence: TGTGCCAGCAGCCGGGAACGGAGGGTCGCTGAAGCTTTCTTT. The rearrangement links TRBV7-9 to TRBJ1-1; D is undetermined. Germline-derived CDR1 and CDR2 are SEHNR and FQNEAQ (reference sequence). The CDR3 is 14 amino acids. V was shortened by 5 bases and J by 6 bases, with 16 bases between the two germline ends.

The chain couples TRBV4-1 to TRBJ1-1; D call uncertain. V was trimmed by 4 bases and J by 0 bases, leaving 18 bases between them. Looked up from germline, CDR1 is MGHRA and CDR2 is YSYEKL. This CDR3 is 17 amino acids long. CDR3 DNA sequence: TGCGCCAGCAGCCTTCCAATGTTGAGGGCCCTGAACACTGAAGCTTTCTTT. Protein sequence: CASSLPMLRALNTEAFF.